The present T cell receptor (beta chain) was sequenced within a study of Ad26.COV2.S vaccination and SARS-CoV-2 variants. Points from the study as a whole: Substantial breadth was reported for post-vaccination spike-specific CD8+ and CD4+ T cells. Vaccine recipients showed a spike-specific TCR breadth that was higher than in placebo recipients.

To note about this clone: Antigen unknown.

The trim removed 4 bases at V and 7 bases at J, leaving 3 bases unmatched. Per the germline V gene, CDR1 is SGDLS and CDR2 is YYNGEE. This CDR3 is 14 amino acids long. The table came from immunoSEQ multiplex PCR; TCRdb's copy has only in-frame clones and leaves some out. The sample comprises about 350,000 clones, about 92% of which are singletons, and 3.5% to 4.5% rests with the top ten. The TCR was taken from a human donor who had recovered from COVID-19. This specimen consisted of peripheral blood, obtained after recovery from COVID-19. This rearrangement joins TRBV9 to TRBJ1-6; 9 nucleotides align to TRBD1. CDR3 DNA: TGTGCCAGCAGCCGGACAGGGGTCAATTCACCCCTCCACTTT. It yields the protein CASSRTGVNSPLHF.